Described below is a single T cell receptor (beta chain) sequence and its context. Its antigen is not identified. Compared with germline, one end of the junction differs, possibly owing to a read error. Generated by immunoSEQ multiplex PCR, the TCRdb table keeps only in-frame clones and is missing some. The table lists roughly 120,000 clones, roughly 84% of them singletons, with around 17% in the top ten. Second-dose groups at about 4 or about 12 weeks were pooled. This record belongs to a study of T cell responses to AZD1222 COVID-19 vaccine. Study outcomes and limitations: With two AZD1222 doses given, Spike-specific TCR breadth and depth both rose. Clonal diversity was possibly underestimated, and the donors were mostly white British, with more females. AZD1222 recipients seropositive at baseline numbered only 5 to 7.

Germline V gene lookup returns CDR1 WNHNN and CDR2 SYGVQD (reference sequence). The CDR3 contains 11 residues. The source material was peripheral blood, sampled 28 days after the second AZD1222 dose. The sequence was obtained from an adult who received the AZD1222 COVID-19 vaccine. The rearrangement links TRBV10-1 to TRBJ1-6; 9 nucleotides match TRBD1. The CDR3 bases are TGCGCCAGCAGTGGGCCGGGACAGGGACGCTTT. Translation gives CASSGPGQGRF.